This T cell receptor (beta chain) was sequenced for a study of T cells in localized non-small cell lung cancer. General observations from the study: Turning up in adjacent lung were a median roughly 62 of the top 100 tumor clones. Heterogeneity remains possible because sequencing was limited to only one tumor region.

This clone has more than one count but fewer than ten. Its antigen remains unknown. Assay: immunoSEQ multiplex PCR; the TCRdb copy retains only in-frame clones and omits some. The data contain roughly 1,800 clones, around 22% of them singletons. Germline CDR1 reads SGHRS; CDR2 reads YFSETQ. V shed 0 bases and J shed 6 bases, with 12 bases lying between them. The CDR3 contains 15 residues. The sample was normal lung tissue next to the tumor, taken before any cancer treatment. This sequence joins TRBV5-1 and TRBJ2-2; D is possibly TRBD1 (6 bases). The receptor was isolated from a male donor at least 60 years old with stage II lung adenocarcinoma. The CDR3 spells CASSLGGTTPGELFF. In DNA, the CDR3 is TGCGCCAGCAGCTTGGGGGGGACAACTCCCGGGGAGCTGTTTTTT.